Shown below are 22 T cell receptor beta chains from a single sample sequenced in a study of blood T cell repertoires in COVID-19. Repertoires were generated with immunoSEQ multiplex PCR, while TCRdb's copy carries only in-frame clones and drops some. The table records 72,000 or so clones, about nine tenths of them present only once. The sequenced sample consisted of peripheral blood. The receptors derive from a woman aged 55-70 years with acute or convalescent COVID-19.

This clone came up once. Germline is not matched at one junction end, which may reflect a read error. The chain carries TRBV5-1 and TRBJ1-1, with D possibly matching TRBD1 (6 bases). This CDR3 is 16 amino acids long. CDR1 is SGHRS and CDR2 is YFSETQ in the germline V gene. The CDR3 DNA follows: TGCGCCAGCAGCGCACCCGAGACAGGCCGGAACGCTGAAGCTTTCTTT. The encoded protein is CASSAPETGRNAEAFF. The full variable domain, with the rest looked up from reference TRBV5-1 and TRBJ1-1, is KAGVTQTPRYLIKTRGQQVTLSCSPISGHRSVSWYQQTPGQGLQFLFEYFSETQRNKGNFPGRFSGRQFSNSRSEMNVSTLELGDSALYLCASSAPETGRNAEAFFGQGTRLTVV.

Worth noting for this clone: One junction end does not reproduce the germline sequence, and a read error may be involved. The chain recombines TRBV5-1 with TRBJ2-5, with D possibly matching TRBD1 (6 bases). The CDR3 has 15 amino acids. CDR1 is SGHRS and CDR2 is YFSETQ in the germline V gene. The CDR3 DNA reads as TGCGCCAGCAGTTTGGGGACACTCAGGGGAGAGACCCAGTACTTC. Its translation is CASSLGTLRGETQYF. Complete variable domain (other parts from reference TRBV5-1 and TRBJ2-5): KAGVTQTPRYLIKTRGQQVTLSCSPISGHRSVSWYQQTPGQGLQFLFEYFSETQRNKGNFPGRFSGRQFSNSRSEMNVSTLELGDSALYLCASSLGTLRGETQYFGPGTRLLVL.

The V and J genes are TRBV6-6 and TRBJ1-5; 7 positions agree with TRBD1. The CDR3 sequence is 14 residues long. Germline CDR1 and CDR2: MNHNY and SVGAGI (reference sequence). V lost 5 bases and J lost 4; bases outside the gene matches: 5. CDR3 in amino acids: CASSLTGWNQPQHF. DNA of the CDR3: TGTGCCAGCAGTCTGACAGGGTGGAATCAGCCCCAGCATTTT.

The chain is built from TRBV5-1 and TRBJ2-1; D is undetermined. CDR1 and CDR2 (germline): SGHRS, YFSETQ. CDR3 length equals 12 residues. The V gene lost 1 base and the J gene lost 4 bases, with 3 bases spanning the gap. The CDR3, as DNA: TGCGCCAGCAGCTTGCAGTACAATGAGCAGTTCTTC. Protein: CASSLQYNEQFF.

The chain uses TRBV11-3 and TRBJ2-7; D possibly corresponds to TRBD1 (6 bases). V was clipped by 3 bases and J by 7 bases, with 10 bases between them. The V gene's germline CDR1 is SGHNT and CDR2 YENEEA. The length of the CDR3 is 12 residues. The CDR3 loop is CASSLDSSEQYF. CDR3 nucleotide sequence: TGTGCCAGCAGCTTGGACAGCAGTGAGCAGTACTTC.

CDR3 residues: CSASSPTSTDTQYF. The DNA for the CDR3 is TGCAGTGCTAGTAGCCCTACTAGCACAGATACGCAGTATTTT. The chain joins TRBV20-1 to TRBJ2-3; no clear D. The CDR3 sequence is 14 residues long. V lost 3 bases and J 0 bases, leaving 10 bases between the germline ends. Germline V gives CDR1 DFQATT, CDR2 SNEGSKA (reference sequence).

This clone occurred once. The rearrangement uses TRBV19 and TRBJ1-1; D may be TRBD1 (5 bases). V lost 5 bases and J 0 bases, leaving 13 bases between the germline ends. Germline V gene data show CDR1 as LNHDA and CDR2 as SQIVND (reference sequence). The CDR3 length is 15 residues. The CDR3, as DNA: TGTGCCAGTAGTTTTCAGGGAACTTTGAACACTGAAGCTTTCTTT. It specifies CASSFQGTLNTEAFF.

The chain joins TRBV5-4 to TRBJ1-1; 7 bases line up with TRBD1. The J segment lost 2 bases and the V segment lost 2 bases, leaving 3 bases of the junction unmatched. The CDR3 runs to 14 residues. Germline V gene data show CDR1 as SGHNT and CDR2 as YYREEE (reference sequence). CDR3 residues: CASSLQGINTEAFF. Written as DNA, the CDR3 is TGTGCCAGCAGCTTACAGGGGATTAACACTGAAGCTTTCTTT.

The V gene is TRBV6-1, the J gene TRBJ2-2, with 7 bases matching TRBD2. J gave up 1 base and V 3 bases, and 2 bases lay outside the gene matches. Germline lookup yields CDR1 MNHNS and CDR2 SASEGT. The CDR3 is 15 amino acids. CDR3 sequence reads: CASSDGGGNTGELFF. DNA of the CDR3: TGTGCCAGCAGTGACGGCGGGGGGAACACCGGGGAGCTGTTTTTT.

J is TRBJ2-7 and V is TRBV7-9, with 11 bases fitting TRBD1. CDR3 length equals 17 residues. Germline V gene lookup returns CDR1 SEHNR and CDR2 FQNEAQ (reference sequence). V was clipped by 1 base and J by 3 bases; unmatched bases: 8. The CDR3 DNA follows: TGTGCCAGCAGCTTAGGGGGGACAGGGGGAATTAGCTACGAGCAGTACTTC. This encodes CASSLGGTGGISYEQYF.

The gene calls are TRBV5-1 and TRBJ2-3, with a weak D call TRBD1 (5 bases). From germline, CDR1 is SGHRS and CDR2 YFSETQ. The CDR3 totals 13 residues. With 1 base removed from V and 5 bases from J, the gap between germline ends came to 8 bases. The CDR3 loop reads CASSLQRGDTQYF. In DNA, the CDR3 is TGCGCCAGCAGCTTGCAAAGGGGAGATACGCAGTATTTT.

This clone has just a few counts. The gene calls are TRBV3-1 (or the pseudogene TRBV3-2) and TRBJ1-3; no firm D call. The germline V and J ends were trimmed by 0 bases and 0 bases, with 12 bases remaining between them. The CDR3 runs 17 residues. Germline CDR1 and CDR2: LGHDT and YNNKEL (reference sequence). This CDR3 reads CASSQERDRYSGNTIYF. In DNA form, the CDR3 reads TGTGCCAGCAGCCAAGAACGGGATCGTTACTCTGGAAACACCATATATTTT.

The chain carries TRBV5-4 and TRBJ1-1, with D uncertain. This CDR3 comprises 13 residues. V lost 3 bases and J 7 bases, leaving 13 bases between the germline ends. Germline CDR1 reads SGHNT; CDR2 reads YYREEE (reference sequence). The CDR3 loop reads CASSSAGLLEAFF. In nucleotides, the CDR3 is TGTGCCAGCAGCTCCGCAGGTCTCCTTGAAGCTTTCTTT.

This clone was seen ten or more times. The chain uses TRBV28 and TRBJ1-1; D unclear. This CDR3 comprises 14 residues. Trimming removed 3 bases from V and 0 bases from J, with 8 bases in between. Germline CDR1 MDHEN, CDR2 SYDVKM. CDR3 nucleotides: TGTGCCAGCAGTTTGGGCAGACTGAACACTGAAGCTTTCTTT. The encoded protein is CASSLGRLNTEAFF.

This clone was observed a few times. This chain uses TRBV10-2 with TRBJ2-7; no definite D call. This CDR3 spans 12 amino acids. CDR1 is WSHSY and CDR2 is SAAADI in the germline V gene. Between the trimmed V and J ends, which lost 6 bases and 3 bases, there was a span of 9 bases. The CDR3 here is CASRDDNYEQYF. The CDR3 DNA reads as TGCGCCAGCAGAGACGACAACTACGAGCAGTACTTC.

The rearrangement links TRBV7-7 to TRBJ2-2; 8 positions agree with TRBD1. CDR3 length: 14 amino acids. Germline CDR1 and CDR2: SSHAT and FNYEAQ (reference sequence). V lost 4 bases to trimming and J lost 7 bases; unmatched junction nucleotides: 5. CDR3 loop: CASSSGQGIGELFF. CDR3 DNA: TGTGCCAGCAGCTCCGGACAGGGAATCGGGGAGCTGTTTTTT.

J is TRBJ1-6 and V is TRBV7-8; 10 bases map to TRBD1. After removal of 1 base from V and 8 bases from J, the junction contained 2 bases not matched to a gene. The CDR3 length is 15 residues. CDR1 SGHVS and CDR2 FQNEAQ come from the germline V gene. As DNA, the CDR3 is TGTGCCAGCAGCTTAGTGGGACAGGGGTATTCACCCCTCCACTTT. Residues: CASSLVGQGYSPLHF.

This rearrangement joins TRBV7-9 to TRBJ2-1; TRBD1 agrees at 9 bases. Trimming took 8 bases from V and 4 from J; bases not matched to a gene: 0. CDR3 length equals 12 residues. Germline V CDR1 and CDR2: SEHNR, FQNEAQ (reference sequence). The CDR3 protein is CASGQGYNEQFF. CDR3 coding DNA: TGTGCCAGCGGACAGGGGTACAATGAGCAGTTCTTC. The full variable domain, its missing parts supplied by reference TRBV7-9 and TRBJ2-1, is DTGVSQNPRHKITKRGQNVTFRCDPISEHNRLYWYRQTLGQGPEFLTYFQNEAQLEKSRLLSDRFSAERPKGSFSTLEIQRTEQGDSAMYLCASGQGYNEQFFGPGTRLTVL.

The chain is built from TRBV2 and TRBJ2-1, with TRBD2 matching 8 bases. CDR1 is SNHLY, CDR2 FYNNEI, per germline. The CDR3 contains 11 residues. The V and J ends lost 11 bases and 9 bases, in that order; junction bases with no gene match: 6. CDR3 loop: CAAGLAGEQFF. The CDR3 nucleotides read TGTGCCGCCGGGCTAGCGGGTGAGCAGTTCTTC.

The chain is built from TRBV6-5 and TRBJ1-2, with TRBD1 matching over 10 bases. Germline V CDR1 and CDR2: MNHEY, SVGAGI. Trimming removed 5 bases from V and 6 bases from J; junction bases left unmatched: 6. The CDR3 runs 14 residues. CDR3 coding DNA: TGTGCCAGCAGTCGCGGGGGACAGGGGAATGGCTACACCTTC. Its protein product is CASSRGGQGNGYTF.

The chain recombines TRBV4-1 with TRBJ1-2, with a tentative D call TRBD1 (5 bases). V lost 0 bases and J lost 7, with 12 bases in between. Germline-derived CDR1 and CDR2 are MGHRA and YSYEKL. The CDR3 has 14 amino acids. The CDR3 region has the DNA TGCGCCAGCAGCCAAGATCGGATACAGGCTGGCTACACCTTC. As protein: CASSQDRIQAGYTF.

The rearrangement joins TRBV13 to TRBJ2-3; TRBD2 agrees at 10 bases. This CDR3 is built from 17 residues. Per the germline V gene, CDR1 is PRHDT and CDR2 is FYEKMQ (reference sequence). V lost 5 bases to trimming and J lost 3 bases; unmatched junction nucleotides: 11. DNA for the CDR3: TGTGCCAGCAGCCGGGACCAGCGGGGGGGCGGTACAGATACGCAGTATTTT. This sequence encodes CASSRDQRGGGTDTQYF.